Shown below are 32 T cell receptor beta chains from a single sample sequenced in a study of PD-L1 blockade in urothelial cancer. Using immunoSEQ multiplex PCR, the repertoire was profiled, and TCRdb retains in-frame clones only, with some absent. Of about 82,000 clones listed, 82% are singletons. This specimen was PBMCs, taken around atezolizumab (anti-PD-L1) treatment. Receptor source: a man in his sixties or seventies with urothelial cancer.

This chain joins TRBV9 and TRBJ2-5; 10 bases line up with TRBD2. The junction had 7 bases not matched to a gene; V was cut back by 0 bases and J by 2 bases. The CDR3 has 17 residues. Germline V CDR1 and CDR2: SGDLS, YYNGEE. The CDR3 is CASSVGVLAGVQETQYF. The CDR3 DNA follows: TGTGCCAGCAGCGTAGGTGTCCTAGCGGGGGTGCAAGAGACCCAGTACTTC.

The CDR3 here is CSVDSPQGTDTQYF. CDR3 bases: TGCAGCGTTGATAGCCCGCAGGGAACAGATACGCAGTATTTT. The chain recombines TRBV29-1 with TRBJ2-3, with D perhaps TRBD1 (5 bases). The CDR3 has 14 residues. Trimming removed 3 bases at V and 3 bases at J, with 13 bases between. Germline lookup yields CDR1 SQVTM and CDR2 ANQGSEA.

This clone is a singleton in its sample. This chain joins TRBV19 and TRBJ2-7; the match to TRBD1 covers 7 bases. The CDR3 runs to 18 residues. V trimming: 5 bases; J trimming: 0 bases; junction bases outside the gene matches: 16. CDR1 is LNHDA and CDR2 is SQIVND in the germline V gene (reference sequence). DNA of the CDR3: TGTGCCAGTAGTGATGGCTTTTCCCGGGACAGATACTCCTACGAGCAGTACTTC. Residues: CASSDGFSRDRYSYEQYF. Filled out from reference TRBV19 and TRBJ2-7, the complete variable domain reads DGGITQSPKYLFRKEGQNVTLSCEQNLNHDAMYWYRQDPGQGLRLIYYSQIVNDFQKGDIAEGYSVSREKKESFPLTVTSAQKNPTAFYLCASSDGFSRDRYSYEQYFGPGTRLTVT.

The V and J genes are TRBV10-3 and TRBJ2-3, with 15 bases lining up with TRBD2. The germline gives CDR1 ENHRY, CDR2 SYGVKD. Trimming cost V 10 bases and J 4 bases; bases outside gene matches: 6. The CDR3 contains 15 residues. Here the CDR3 DNA reads TGTGCCACGAGGACTAGCGGGGGGGCGGCAGATACGCAGTATTTT. Protein product: CATRTSGGAADTQYF.

V and J are TRBV19 and TRBJ1-1, with TRBD1 matching 8 bases. V dropped 6 bases and J dropped 6; count of bases not matched to a gene: 15. Germline V gene sequence: CDR1 LNHDA, CDR2 SQIVND (reference sequence). The CDR3 runs to 16 residues. The CDR3 nucleotides read TGTGCCAGTAGCCTTTCAGGGGGCGCAGGTAGTCCTGAAGCTTTCTTT. It translates to CASSLSGGAGSPEAFF.

The chain links TRBV18 to TRBJ2-3; D might be TRBD2 (6 bases). CDR1 KGHSH and CDR2 LQKENI come from the germline V gene. The CDR3 is 14 amino acids. Trimming took off 2 bases at V and 6 bases at J, with 12 bases between the two ends. CDR3 protein: CASSPSGEADTQYF. The CDR3 DNA sequence: TGTGCCAGCTCACCATCGGGGGAGGCGGATACGCAGTATTTT.

A few counts support this clone. The chain recombines TRBV6-1 with TRBJ1-1, with D hard to call. CDR3 length: 11 residues. V was shortened by 4 bases and J by 6 bases, with 6 bases between the two germline ends. Germline values: CDR1 MNHNS, CDR2 SASEGT. The CDR3, as DNA: TGTGCCAGCAGTGCCCGGGCTGAAGCTTTCTTT. Protein product: CASSARAEAFF.

The table lists this clone with a few counts. This chain links TRBV29-1 with TRBJ2-2; D is perhaps TRBD1 (6 bases). With 7 bases removed from V and 2 bases from J, the gap between germline ends came to 14 bases. The CDR3 length is 14 residues. Germline lookup yields CDR1 SQVTM and CDR2 ANQGSEA. The CDR3 loop is CSAARGTNTGELFF. In DNA, the CDR3 is TGCAGCGCCGCCAGAGGGACAAACACCGGGGAGCTGTTTTTT.

This chain uses TRBV6-5 with TRBJ1-2, with D possibly being TRBD1 (6 bases). Germline V CDR1 and CDR2: MNHEY, SVGAGI. The V and J ends lost 5 bases and 6 bases respectively, with 16 bases between them. The CDR3 runs to 14 residues. CDR3 bases: TGTGCCAGCAGTAACCAGGGCGGGGGCGATGGCTACACCTTC. Protein: CASSNQGGGDGYTF.

In this sample, this clone turned up a few times. The gene calls are TRBV5-4 and TRBJ2-1; TRBD2 aligns across 13 bases. This CDR3 spans 16 amino acids. Germline lookup yields CDR1 SGHNT and CDR2 YYREEE (reference sequence). V gave up 4 bases and J gave up 2 bases; unmatched junction bases: 3. The CDR3 nucleotides read TGTGCCAGCAGCATGGGACTAGCGGGAACCTACAATGAGCAGTTCTTC. Its translation: CASSMGLAGTYNEQFF.

This clone was observed a single time. This rearrangement joins TRBV7-9 to TRBJ2-3; the match to TRBD2 covers 11 bases. CDR1 and CDR2 (germline): SEHNR, FQNEAQ (reference sequence). There are 15 residues in the CDR3. The junction had 3 bases not matched to a gene; V was cut back by 2 bases and J by 5 bases. CDR3 coding DNA: TGTGCCAGCAGCTTATCTAGCGGGAGGAAAGATACGCAGTATTTT. Residues: CASSLSSGRKDTQYF.

This sequence joins TRBV7-6 and TRBJ2-3, with 9 positions matching TRBD2. The V and J ends lost 2 bases and 4 bases, in that order; junction bases with no gene match: 7. The length of the CDR3 is 16 residues. The germline V gene encodes CDR1 SGHVS and CDR2 FNYEAQ. The CDR3 coding sequence is TGTGCCAGCAGCTTAATTAGCGGGAGAGAGGCAGATACGCAGTATTTT. Translation: CASSLISGREADTQYF.

The CDR3 protein is CASSLDYSEGEQFF. CDR3 DNA: TGTGCCAGCAGCTTGGACTACTCCGAGGGTGAGCAGTTCTTC. The chain couples TRBV7-2 to TRBJ2-1, with D possibly matching TRBD2 (6 bases). Germline CDR1 and CDR2: SGHTA and FQGNSA. V dropped 3 bases and J dropped 9 bases, with 15 bases sitting between them. The CDR3 extends over 14 amino acids. The full variable domain, its missing parts supplied by reference TRBV7-2 and TRBJ2-1, is GAGVSQSPSNKVTEKGKDVELRCDPISGHTALYWYRQSLGQGLEFLIYFQGNSAPDKSGLPSDRFSAERTGGSVSTLTIQRTQQEDSAVYLCASSLDYSEGEQFFGPGTRLTVL.

The gene calls are TRBV15 and TRBJ1-1; D uncertain. The CDR3 length is 16 residues. Germline-derived CDR1 and CDR2 are LNHNV and YYDKDF (reference sequence). V was trimmed by 0 bases and J by 4 bases, leaving 15 bases between them. Here the CDR3 reads CATSRDLMASGTEAFF. DNA of the CDR3: TGTGCCACCAGCAGAGATTTAATGGCAAGCGGCACTGAAGCTTTCTTT.

The chain is built from TRBV7-9 and TRBJ1-1, with 7 nucleotides matching TRBD1. J gave up 1 base and V 5 bases, and 10 bases lay outside the gene matches. This CDR3 region has 16 residues. Germline CDR1 and CDR2: SEHNR and FQNEAQ (reference sequence). The CDR3 bases are TGTGCCAGCAGCCTTCCCTCGACAGGGAAGAACACTGAAGCTTTCTTT. Amino acids: CASSLPSTGKNTEAFF.

In nucleotides, the CDR3 is TGTGCCAGCCAGTCCGGGACTCTGCTCACAGATACGCAGTATTTT. The encoded protein is CASQSGTLLTDTQYF. This rearrangement joins TRBV27 to TRBJ2-3; D may be TRBD2 (6 bases). CDR3 length equals 15 residues. Germline values: CDR1 MNHEY, CDR2 SMNVEV (reference sequence). V was cut by 8 bases and J by 2 bases, with 17 bases left in between.

This chain joins TRBV19 and TRBJ2-7; 8 bases agree with TRBD2. The germline gives CDR1 LNHDA, CDR2 SQIVND (reference sequence). V shed 6 bases, J shed 4 bases, and the junction held 11 bases outside the gene matches. The CDR3 spans 15 residues. Here the CDR3 DNA reads TGTGCCAGTAGCCTCGGAGCGGGAGAGGGTTACGAGCAGTACTTC. It codes for CASSLGAGEGYEQYF.

This clone occurred a few times. The junction does not match germline at one end; this may be a read error. This rearrangement joins TRBV7-7 to TRBJ2-1, with a possible D match to TRBD2 (5 bases). CDR3 length equals 13 residues. Germline assignment: CDR1 SSHAT and CDR2 FNYEAQ (reference sequence). This CDR3 is CASSLRLHNEQFF. The CDR3, as DNA: TGTGCTAGCAGCTTAAGACTACACAATGAGCAGTTCTTC.

The chain has TRBV5-6 and TRBJ2-2; 8 nucleotides match TRBD1. The CDR3 is 17 residues long. CDR1 and CDR2 (germline): SGHDT, YYEEEE. Trimming at V came to 1 base and at J to 6 bases, leaving 11 bases not matched to a gene. The CDR3 sequence is CASSLWVRTGLSGELFF. The CDR3 DNA reads as TGTGCCAGCAGCTTGTGGGTGCGGACAGGGCTTTCCGGGGAGCTGTTTTTT.

The chain carries TRBV5-5 and TRBJ1-2, with TRBD1 matching over 10 bases. Germline V gives CDR1 SGHKS, CDR2 YYEKEE (reference sequence). Trimming cost V 4 bases and J 5 bases; bases outside gene matches: 2. There are 13 residues in the CDR3. The CDR3, as DNA: TGTGCCAGCAGCCGGGACAGGGGATATGGCTACACCTTC. Its protein product is CASSRDRGYGYTF.

The chain combines TRBV6-6 with TRBJ2-7; 8 bases are a match to TRBD1. The V gene's germline CDR1 is MNHNY and CDR2 SVGAGI (reference sequence). The CDR3 is 12 residues long. V gave up 11 bases and J gave up 6 bases; unmatched junction bases: 9. CDR3 nucleotides: TGTGCCTCCGGACAGGGAGGATCCGAGCAGTACTTC. Protein: CASGQGGSEQYF.

The chain is built from TRBV25-1 and TRBJ2-1; TRBD1 might be the D (5 bases). The CDR3 sequence is 15 residues long. Trimming cost V 1 base and J 4 bases, with 11 bases left between them. Germline V lookup: CDR1 MGHDK, CDR2 SYGVNS. The CDR3 DNA sequence: TGTGCCAGCAGTGAATCAGGGCAGGCATACAATGAGCAGTTCTTC. Translating gives CASSESGQAYNEQFF.

The chain carries TRBV11-1 and TRBJ2-1, with D hard to call. Germline V gene data show CDR1 as SGHAT and CDR2 as FQDESV (reference sequence). This CDR3 spans 15 amino acids. Trimming cost V 0 bases and J 2 bases, with 8 bases left between them. The CDR3 bases are TGTGCCAGCAGCTTAGCGGCTCCGCCCTACAATGAGCAGTTCTTC. Its protein product is CASSLAAPPYNEQFF.

The chain couples TRBV19 to TRBJ2-3; TRBD1 is a possible D gene (5 bases). Germline V CDR1 and CDR2: LNHDA, SQIVND (reference sequence). CDR3 length: 15 amino acids. The V gene lost 8 bases and the J gene lost 4 bases, with 19 bases spanning the gap. The CDR3 loop reads CASRPGAPEPDTQYF. For the CDR3, the DNA is TGTGCCAGTCGACCTGGGGCCCCAGAACCAGATACGCAGTATTTT.

In its sample, this clone was seen a few times. This chain connects TRBV11-2 to TRBJ2-3, with 7 bases matching TRBD2. Germline CDR1 reads SGHAT; CDR2 reads FQNNGV. Losses at the gene ends were 5 bases for V and 1 base for J; bases not matched to a gene: 6. The CDR3 covers 15 residues. CDR3 region: CASSPVAGRTDTQYF. CDR3 coding DNA: TGTGCCAGCAGCCCCGTAGCGGGCCGCACAGATACGCAGTATTTT.

The chain recombines TRBV6-5 with TRBJ1-2, with a tentative D call TRBD1 (6 bases). The CDR3 runs to 13 residues. Trimming removed 2 bases at V and 7 bases at J, with 11 bases between. The germline V gene has CDR1 MNHEY and CDR2 SVGAGI. The CDR3 spells CASSYDRWSGYTF. The CDR3 bases are TGTGCCAGCAGTTACGACAGGTGGTCTGGCTACACCTTC.

The genes are TRBV19 and TRBJ1-1; 8 bases agree with TRBD1. V dropped 7 bases and J dropped 3; count of bases not matched to a gene: 13. CDR1 LNHDA and CDR2 SQIVND come from the germline V gene (reference sequence). This CDR3 is 16 amino acids long. The CDR3 region has the DNA TGTGCCAGTACCAAACGGGGACAGGACAGTGACACTGAAGCTTTCTTT. This codes for CASTKRGQDSDTEAFF.

The V gene is TRBV7-2, the J gene TRBJ2-7; 9 bases are a match to TRBD1. Trimming at V came to 3 bases and at J to 4 bases, leaving 7 bases not matched to a gene. Looked up from germline, CDR1 is SGHTA and CDR2 is FQGNSA. There are 15 residues in the CDR3. As DNA, the CDR3 is TGTGCCAGCAGCTTCCCCGGGACAGGGAGGTACGAGCAGTACTTC. Amino acid sequence: CASSFPGTGRYEQYF.

This clone was found once. The CDR3: CAWSVQGAVGYTF. CDR3 nucleotides: TGTGCCTGGAGTGTACAGGGGGCGGTTGGCTACACCTTC. The chain employs TRBV30 and TRBJ1-2; TRBD1 matches 9 bases. The CDR3 extends over 13 amino acids. The germline gives CDR1 GTSNPN, CDR2 SVGIG (reference sequence). V was pared by 0 bases and J by 7 bases, with 3 bases of the junction left unmatched.

The chain has TRBV5-4 and TRBJ2-7, with 12 nucleotides matching TRBD2. V trimming: 4 bases; J trimming: 1 base; junction bases outside the gene matches: 9. The CDR3 covers 17 residues. Germline V lookup: CDR1 SGHNT, CDR2 YYREEE (reference sequence). The CDR3 DNA sequence: TGTGCCAGCAGCCCTGGACTAGCGGGAATAGTTTCCTACGAGCAGTACTTC. Amino acids: CASSPGLAGIVSYEQYF.

The rearrangement links TRBV29-1 to TRBJ2-3; D may be TRBD1 (6 bases). Trimming took 4 bases from V and 1 from J, leaving 6 bases between them. The germline V gene has CDR1 SQVTM and CDR2 ANQGSEA. The CDR3 is 12 amino acids. This CDR3 is CSVGQGTDTQYF. In DNA form, the CDR3 reads TGCAGCGTTGGACAGGGCACAGATACGCAGTATTTT.

Notes on this clone: An end of the junction differs from the germline gene, which may be a read error. The V and J genes are TRBV29-1 and TRBJ2-5; 8 bases agree with TRBD1. The CDR3 is made up of 15 amino acids. Germline lookup yields CDR1 SQVTM and CDR2 ANQGSEA. For the CDR3, the DNA is TGCAGCGTTCCCGGACAGGGAAACTACCAAGGGACCCAGTACTTC. This sequence encodes CSVPGQGNYQGTQYF.